This T cell receptor (beta chain) was profiled in a study of blood T cell repertoires in COVID-19. Study overall: Samples came from the United States, Italy and Spain, spanning acute and convalescent COVID-19. Nucleic acid was either cDNA or gDNA, and it came from T cells, B-cell-depleted T cells, or PBMCs.

As processed by the authors: The assay estimated nucleated cells by amplifying reference gene primers. Profiling relied on immunoSEQ multiplex PCR, and the TCRdb table lists in-frame clones only, not all of them. The D gene and trimming were derived from the DNA, and the V and J assignments and clone size from that table. The sample holds more than 65,000 clones, approximately 89% seen once. Germline V CDR1 and CDR2: KGHSH, LQKENI. With 6 bases clipped from V and 4 bases from J, the junction kept 8 bases outside the gene matches. The CDR3 is 15 residues long. The chain links TRBV18 to TRBJ2-5, with TRBD1 matching 10 bases. The sample consisted of peripheral blood. The source of this sequence is a man of 80 years or more with acute or convalescent COVID-19. CDR3 nucleotide sequence: TGTGCCAGCTCCCTCTACCGGGACAGGGGAGAGACCCAGTACTTC. Residues: CASSLYRDRGETQYF.